Sequencing of this T cell receptor beta chain was carried out in a study of cytomegalovirus exposure and HLA in healthy donors. Study at large: According to later analysis, the same platform produced the roughly 120 validation and about 700 first-cohort repertoires.

In the case of this clone: What it binds is unknown.

Study-level results: Associated with cytomegalovirus, according to the listing, were some 180 TCR beta chains. The majority of TCR sequences were rare, yet some public TCRs appeared in many donors. The TCR clusters that emerged in the first cohort tended, a later analysis found, to co-occur in the 120 validation repertoires.

Germline-derived CDR1 and CDR2 are MDHEN and SYDVKM. This CDR3 contains 16 residues. Trimming took off 5 bases at V and 6 bases at J, with 22 bases between the two ends. The protocol was immunoSEQ multiplex PCR, while the TCRdb copy is restricted to in-frame clones and leaves out a portion. Here the sample spans over 150,000 clones, over 85% being singletons. Sequenced input: PBMCs. The receptor's source is a man aged 18 to 30 in good health and CMV-seropositive. The chain combines TRBV28 with TRBJ1-1; possible D gene TRBD1, 6 bases. The CDR3 region has the DNA TGTGCCAGCAGTGATTCAGGGGTAGGGGGAAGGGCTGAAGCTTTCTTT. Residues: CASSDSGVGGRAEAFF.